The rows below give T cell receptor beta chains drawn from one sample of a study of blood T cell repertoires in COVID-19. Measured with immunoSEQ multiplex PCR; TCRdb has only the in-frame clones, and not every one. The table includes approximately 190,000 clones, around 79% detected once. Sequenced material: peripheral blood. The receptors were gathered from a man in his 60s with active or convalescent COVID-19. The CDR3 runs from the conserved cysteine through the conserved F or W. Each record gives: V gene, D gene, clone size, J gene, CDR3 DNA, CDR3 protein. A D gene is named only where the DNA matches it firmly. Not all rows give a size; the values are once, few, many and, for expanded clones, a class.

TRBV5-5	TRBD1	NA	TRBJ2-6	TGTGCCAGCAGCGACGACAGGGTTCGGACGGGGGCCAACGTCCTGACTTTC	CASSDDRVRTGANVLTF
TRBV6-6	TRBD2	NA	TRBJ2-3	TGTGCCAGCCTACTAGCGGGAGAAGATACGCAGTATTTT	CASLLAGEDTQYF
TRBV28	NA	NA	TRBJ2-7	TGTGCCAGCAGTTTATGGGACATTGGAGTCCCCCGGTACGAGCAGTACTTC	CASSLWDIGVPRYEQYF
TRBV28	NA	few	TRBJ1-1	TGTGCCAGCAGTCCCTTGAGGGCTGAAGCTTTCTTT	CASSPLRAEAFF
TRBV7-2	NA	NA	TRBJ2-7	TGTGCCAGCAGCACGGACAGTTACGAGCAGTACTTC	CASSTDSYEQYF
TRBV3-1/TRBV3-2	NA	NA	TRBJ2-2	TGTGCCAGCAGCCACATTACAGCTAATGTGAACACCGGGGAGCTGTTTTTT	CASSHITANVNTGELFF
TRBV7-2	TRBD1	NA	TRBJ2-7	TGTGCCAGCAGCTCCAGGACAGGGCCCTACGAGCAGTACTTC	CASSSRTGPYEQYF
TRBV2	NA	few	TRBJ2-2	TGTGCCAGCCGACAGGGAACGGGGGAGGGGGAGCTGTTTTTT	CASRQGTGEGELFF
TRBV29-1	TRBD2	NA	TRBJ2-3	TGCAGCGCTCGAGGACTAGCGGGAGGCCGAGATACGCAGTATTTT	CSARGLAGGRDTQYF
TRBV2	TRBD2	once	TRBJ2-7	TGTGCCAGCAGTGACCTTATTAGCGGGACATTCTACGAGCAGTACTTC	CASSDLISGTFYEQYF
TRBV18	TRBD1	NA	TRBJ2-7	TGTGCCAGCTCACCACAGCAGGGGGCGGACGGCGAGCAGTACTTC	CASSPQQGADGEQYF
TRBV19	NA	NA	TRBJ2-1	TGTGCCAGTACCCTCACGGGCCGGGGTAATGAGCAGTTCTTC	CASTLTGRGNEQFF
TRBV29-1	TRBD2	NA	TRBJ2-1	TGCAGCACCCTACCGGGACTAGCGGCCGCCTGGGAGCAGTTCTTC	CSTLPGLAAAWEQFF
TRBV2	TRBD2	NA	TRBJ2-5	TGTGCCAGCAGTCTGGCGGCGGGAGCCGGGACCCAGTACTTC	CASSLAAGAGTQYF
TRBV6-4	NA	NA	TRBJ2-1	TGTGCCAGCAGTGAGCAACAGGGCCCCTACAATGAGCAGTTCTTC	CASSEQQGPYNEQFF
TRBV6-5	NA	NA	TRBJ1-1	TGTGCCAGCAGCCTCCCCGGGGGGGAGAACACTGAAGCTTTCTTT	CASSLPGGENTEAFF
TRBV5-6	NA	many	TRBJ1-1	TGTGCCAGCAGCTTGGGGAACAGGTGGGGCACTGAAGCTTTCTTT	CASSLGNRWGTEAFF
TRBV29-1	NA	NA	TRBJ2-3	TGCAGCGCCCGGGGGTGGGGCACAGATACGCAGTATTTT	CSARGWGTDTQYF
TRBV11-2	NA	NA	TRBJ1-6	TGTGCCAGCAGCCCTAGACATAATTCACCCCTCCACTTT	CASSPRHNSPLHF
TRBV9	TRBD2	NA	TRBJ2-1	TGTGCCAGCAGCGTGATGGTAGCGGGAGTCAATGAGCAGTTCTTC	CASSVMVAGVNEQFF
TRBV5-8	NA	NA	TRBJ1-4	TGTGCCAGCAGCTTGGATAGAGGGATCAGGTGGAAACTGTTTTTT	CASSLDRGIRWKLFF
TRBV10-1	TRBD1	NA	TRBJ2-4	TGCGCCAGCAGTGAGAGAGGACAGGCCCCGAGGACGGCCAAAAACATTCAGTACTTC	CASSERGQAPRTAKNIQYF
TRBV19	TRBD1	NA	TRBJ1-1	TGTGCCAGTAGTTATGGGGACAGGGTCATGAACACTGAAGCTTTCTTT	CASSYGDRVMNTEAFF
TRBV27	TRBD1	NA	TRBJ1-5	TGTGCCAGCAGGGGGACAGGGGAGCGGCAGCCCCAGCATTTT	CASRGTGERQPQHF
TRBV19	TRBD2	NA	TRBJ2-3	TGTGCCAGTAGTATTTTAGCGGGAGGAACAGATACGCAGTATTTT	CASSILAGGTDTQYF
TRBV3-1/TRBV3-2	TRBD1	NA	TRBJ1-2	TGTGCCAGCAGCTCCCGGGACAGCTATGGCTACACCTTC	CASSSRDSYGYTF
TRBV3-1/TRBV3-2	TRBD1	NA	TRBJ2-5	TGTGCCAGCAGCCGGGACAGGGCAGAGACCCAGTACTTC	CASSRDRAETQYF
TRBV18	TRBD1	NA	TRBJ2-1	TGTGCCAGCTCACTCGGGACAGGGCCAAACAATGAGCAGTTCTTC	CASSLGTGPNNEQFF
TRBV11-1	TRBD2	NA	TRBJ2-7	TGTGCCAGCAGCTCAAGACTAGCGGGAGTGCAGTACTTC	CASSSRLAGVQYF
TRBV5-4	NA	NA	TRBJ2-2	TGTGCCAGCAGCGGGGGACAATTTAGCACCGGGGAGCTGTTTTTT	CASSGGQFSTGELFF
TRBV20-1	NA	few	TRBJ1-6	TGCAGTGCTAGTAGCGGACAGCTAAATTCACCCCTCCACTTT	CSASSGQLNSPLHF
TRBV6-5	NA	NA	TRBJ2-3	TGTGCCAGCAGTTCGGACAAACTTAACACAGATACGCAGTATTTT	CASSSDKLNTDTQYF
TRBV30	TRBD2	NA	TRBJ2-7	TGTGCCTGGGGAGCGGGACTAGCGGGAGGCGCCTACGAGCAGTACTTC	CAWGAGLAGGAYEQYF
TRBV5-4	TRBD2	NA	TRBJ2-7	TGTGCCAGCACCATGGGGCCTAGCGGGACTTACGAGCAGTACTTC	CASTMGPSGTYEQYF
TRBV6-6	TRBD2	NA	TRBJ2-2	TGTGCCAGCAGTTACTTACTAGCGGGACAAACCGGGGAGCTGTTTTTT	CASSYLLAGQTGELFF
TRBV10-3	NA	few	TRBJ1-5	TGTGCCATCAGTGAGACCACTGGGGGCGGTAATCAGCCCCAGCATTTT	CAISETTGGGNQPQHF
TRBV10-3	TRBD2	NA	TRBJ2-7	TGTGCCATCAGACGCCCTAGCGGGGGGGGAGGCGAGCAGTACTTC	CAIRRPSGGGGEQYF
TRBV10-3	TRBD1	few	TRBJ1-1	TGTGCCATCAGAGGGACAGACTACACCTCTGAAGCTTTCTTT	CAIRGTDYTSEAFF